Listed below are T cell receptor beta chains from one sample, sequenced in a study of ipilimumab plus nivolumab after autologous stem cell transplantation. TCRdb's copy holds only in-frame clones and misses some; the assay was immunoSEQ multiplex PCR. The sample holds 20,000 to 30,000 clones; about 86% are singletons and the top ten take around 5.2%. Material: PBMCs, obtained in a trial of ipilimumab plus nivolumab as post-transplant consolidation. These receptors were taken from a male donor with diffuse large B-cell lymphoma. The CDR3 runs from the conserved cysteine through the conserved F or W. Each record gives: CDR3 protein, CDR3 DNA, J gene, CDR3 length, clone size, V gene, D gene. The D gene is left open where the match is weak. Clone sizes are given selectively: once, few, many, or a class where the clone is expanded.

cdr3_aa: CASKVSGGAPTQYF
cdr3_nt: TGTGCCAGCAAGGTTAGCGGGGGGGCCCCTACGCAGTATTTT
j_call: TRBJ2-3
cdr3_length: 14
clone_size: .
v_call: TRBV11-2
d_call: TRBD2

cdr3_aa: CASSIGLVGGDTQYF
cdr3_nt: TGTGCCAGCAGCATCGGACTAGTTGGCGGGGATACGCAGTATTTT
j_call: TRBJ2-3
cdr3_length: 15
clone_size: .
v_call: TRBV9
d_call: TRBD2

cdr3_aa: CASSDGPKGQGYEQYF
cdr3_nt: TGTGCCAGCAGCGACGGACCTAAGGGACAGGGCTACGAGCAGTACTTC
j_call: TRBJ2-7
cdr3_length: 16
clone_size: .
v_call: TRBV9
d_call: TRBD1

cdr3_aa: CASSLGRQGGQPQHF
cdr3_nt: TGTGCCAGCAGCTTAGGGAGGCAGGGAGGTCAGCCCCAGCATTTT
j_call: TRBJ1-5
cdr3_length: 15
clone_size: .
v_call: TRBV7-2
d_call: .

cdr3_aa: CASSPGQLNQPQHF
cdr3_nt: TGCGCCAGCAGCCCCGGACAGCTCAATCAGCCCCAGCATTTT
j_call: TRBJ1-5
cdr3_length: 14
clone_size: once
v_call: TRBV5-1
d_call: .

cdr3_aa: CASSTGLVTDTQYF
cdr3_nt: TGTGCCAGTAGTACGGGACTAGTCACAGATACGCAGTATTTT
j_call: TRBJ2-3
cdr3_length: 14
clone_size: once
v_call: TRBV19
d_call: TRBD2

cdr3_aa: CASSENLAGSYNEQFF
cdr3_nt: TGCGCCAGCAGTGAAAACCTAGCGGGGAGCTACAATGAGCAGTTCTTC
j_call: TRBJ2-1
cdr3_length: 16
clone_size: .
v_call: TRBV10-1
d_call: TRBD2

cdr3_aa: CSGGVGRAEAFF
cdr3_nt: TGCAGCGGTGGGGTTGGAAGGGCTGAAGCTTTCTTT
j_call: TRBJ1-1
cdr3_length: 12
clone_size: medium-sized
v_call: TRBV29-1
d_call: .

cdr3_aa: CASSLDLGSGELFF
cdr3_nt: TGTGCCAGCAGCTTAGACCTCGGGAGCGGGGAGCTGTTTTTT
j_call: TRBJ2-2
cdr3_length: 14
clone_size: .
v_call: TRBV11-2
d_call: .

cdr3_aa: CASSLDVNTEAFF
cdr3_nt: TGTGCCAGCAGTCTTGACGTGAACACTGAAGCTTTCTTT
j_call: TRBJ1-1
cdr3_length: 13
clone_size: once
v_call: TRBV6-6
d_call: .

cdr3_aa: CASSLSVGQETQYF
cdr3_nt: TGTGCCAGCAGCTTATCTGTTGGACAAGAGACCCAGTACTTC
j_call: TRBJ2-5
cdr3_length: 14
clone_size: .
v_call: TRBV11-2
d_call: .

cdr3_aa: CASGLDGTGWYNEQFF
cdr3_nt: TGTGCTAGTGGTTTGGACGGGACAGGGTGGTACAATGAGCAGTTCTTC
j_call: TRBJ2-1
cdr3_length: 16
clone_size: .
v_call: TRBV12-5
d_call: TRBD1

cdr3_aa: CASSLSGGSTDTQYF
cdr3_nt: TGTGCCAGCAGCTTGAGCGGGGGAAGCACAGATACGCAGTATTTT
j_call: TRBJ2-3
cdr3_length: 15
clone_size: .
v_call: TRBV7-2
d_call: TRBD2

cdr3_aa: CASSGSGRGRGNIQYF
cdr3_nt: TGTGCCAGCAGCGGATCCGGGCGGGGCCGGGGGAACATTCAGTACTTC
j_call: TRBJ2-4
cdr3_length: 16
clone_size: .
v_call: TRBV4-2
d_call: .

cdr3_aa: CASSFEGAMNTEAFF
cdr3_nt: TGTGCCAGCAGCTTTGAAGGGGCCATGAACACTGAAGCTTTCTTT
j_call: TRBJ1-1
cdr3_length: 15
clone_size: once
v_call: TRBV5-4
d_call: .

cdr3_aa: CASSDPTGITYEQYF
cdr3_nt: TGTGCCAGCAGTGACCCTACAGGAATTACCTACGAGCAGTACTTC
j_call: TRBJ2-7
cdr3_length: 15
clone_size: .
v_call: TRBV2
d_call: .

cdr3_aa: CASSLLQGDGYTF
cdr3_nt: TGTGCCAGCAGTTTATTACAGGGCGATGGCTACACCTTC
j_call: TRBJ1-2
cdr3_length: 13
clone_size: .
v_call: TRBV28
d_call: .

cdr3_aa: CAWTQGWGTEAFF
cdr3_nt: TGTGCCTGGACCCAAGGGTGGGGGACAGAAGCTTTCTTT
j_call: TRBJ1-1
cdr3_length: 13
clone_size: few
v_call: TRBV30
d_call: .

cdr3_aa: CASSLRQGAKTQYF
cdr3_nt: TGTGCCAGCAGCTTAAGACAGGGGGCAAAGACCCAGTACTTC
j_call: TRBJ2-5
cdr3_length: 14
clone_size: .
v_call: TRBV7-8
d_call: TRBD1

cdr3_aa: CASSQEVAGASTDTQYF
cdr3_nt: TGTGCCAGCAGCCAGGAAGTAGCGGGGGCTAGCACAGATACGCAGTATTTT
j_call: TRBJ2-3
cdr3_length: 17
clone_size: .
v_call: TRBV4-2
d_call: TRBD2

cdr3_aa: CASSQEEAGRTEAFF
cdr3_nt: TGCGCCAGCAGCCAAGAAGAAGCAGGTCGGACTGAAGCTTTCTTT
j_call: TRBJ1-1
cdr3_length: 15
clone_size: once
v_call: TRBV4-3
d_call: .

cdr3_aa: CASSVDYRTTYGYTF
cdr3_nt: TGTGCCAGCAGCGTAGATTACCGCACCACTTATGGCTACACCTTC
j_call: TRBJ1-2
cdr3_length: 15
clone_size: .
v_call: TRBV9
d_call: .

cdr3_aa: CASSLVGPGDTGELFF
cdr3_nt: TGTGCCAGCAGCTTAGTTGGCCCGGGGGACACCGGGGAGCTGTTTTTT
j_call: TRBJ2-2
cdr3_length: 16
clone_size: .
v_call: TRBV7-3
d_call: .

cdr3_aa: CASRFGQASDTQYF
cdr3_nt: TGTGCCAGCAGATTCGGACAGGCCTCAGATACGCAGTATTTT
j_call: TRBJ2-3
cdr3_length: 14
clone_size: .
v_call: TRBV7-2
d_call: TRBD1